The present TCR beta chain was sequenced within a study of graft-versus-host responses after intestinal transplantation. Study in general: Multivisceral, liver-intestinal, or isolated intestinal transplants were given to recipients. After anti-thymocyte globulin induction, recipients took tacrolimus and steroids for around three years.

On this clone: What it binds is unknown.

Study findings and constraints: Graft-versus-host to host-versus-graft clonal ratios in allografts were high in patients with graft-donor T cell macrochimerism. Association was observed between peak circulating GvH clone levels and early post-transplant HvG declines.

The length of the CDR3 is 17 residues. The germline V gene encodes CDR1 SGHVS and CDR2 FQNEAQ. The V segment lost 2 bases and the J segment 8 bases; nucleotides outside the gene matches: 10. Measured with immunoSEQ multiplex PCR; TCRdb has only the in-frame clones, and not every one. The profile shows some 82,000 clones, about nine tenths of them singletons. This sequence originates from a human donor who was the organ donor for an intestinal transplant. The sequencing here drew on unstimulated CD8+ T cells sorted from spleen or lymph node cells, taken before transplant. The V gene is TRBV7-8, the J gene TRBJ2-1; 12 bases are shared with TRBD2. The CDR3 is CASSLSRGLAGRHEQFF. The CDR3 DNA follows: TGTGCCAGCAGCTTATCCCGCGGACTAGCGGGGAGACATGAGCAGTTCTTC.